A single sample is the source of the 26 T cell receptor beta chains below, sequenced in a study of identical twins. TCRdb called the 5' RACE reads again in MiXCR, with one record for every CDR3 protein. This table has around 1.7 million distinct CDR3 sequences, about 30% appearing once. The specimen was cord blood. These receptors were collected from a newborn girl in good health.

This clonotype has just a few counts. This chain uses TRBV7-6 with TRBJ2-3; 9 bases match TRBD1. This CDR3 spans 16 amino acids. The germline gives CDR1 SGHVS, CDR2 FNYEAQ. Germline trimming cut 3 bases from V and 1 base from J; bases unmatched to any gene: 5. The CDR3 protein is CASSLGQGFGTDTQYF. DNA for the CDR3: TGTGCCAGCAGCTTGGGACAGGGCTTCGGCACAGATACGCAGTATTTT.

This clonotype was found a few times. V and J are TRBV12-3 or TRBV12-4 and TRBJ2-1; 8 bases align to TRBD1. The CDR3 totals 15 residues. J lost 7 bases, V lost 1 base, and 6 bases had no gene match. For the CDR3, the DNA is TGTGCCAGCAGTTTAGTGTCACAGGGGGTAAATGAGCAGTTCTTC. It translates to CASSLVSQGVNEQFF.

This chain connects TRBV20-1 to TRBJ2-2; D perhaps matches TRBD1 (5 bases). In germline, CDR1 is DFQATT, CDR2 SNEGSKA (reference sequence). This CDR3 is 15 amino acids long. Trimming shortened V by 1 base and J by 1 base, and 10 bases separated the two germline ends. The CDR3 region has the DNA TGCAGTGCTAGAGCGGCAGGGCTGAACACCGGGGAGCTGTTTTTT. It encodes CSARAAGLNTGELFF.

This clonotype was found a few times. This sequence joins TRBV2 and TRBJ2-5; 9 bases match TRBD2. Per germline, CDR1 SNHLY and CDR2 FYNNEI. Germline trimming cut 7 bases from V and 11 bases from J; bases unmatched to any gene: 14. CDR3 length: 14 amino acids. CDR3 coding DNA: TGTGCCAGCATTGGACTAGCGAAGACCAATGAGCAGTACTTC. This gives the protein CASIGLAKTNEQYF.

This chain joins TRBV4-1 and TRBJ2-3; D unresolved. The length of the CDR3 is 16 residues. Germline CDR1 and CDR2: MGHRA and YSYEKL. Trimming removed 3 bases from V and 4 bases from J, with 17 bases in between. CDR3 loop: CASSQPRASVPDTQYF. Here the CDR3 DNA reads TGCGCCAGCAGCCAGCCCCGGGCTTCCGTCCCAGATACGCAGTATTTT.

This sequence joins TRBV6-6 and TRBJ1-2; possible D gene TRBD1, 5 bases. Per the germline V gene, CDR1 is MNHNY and CDR2 is SVGAGI (reference sequence). Trimming shortened V by 4 bases and J by 4 bases, and 19 bases separated the two germline ends. This CDR3 has 16 amino acids. The CDR3 region has the DNA TGTGCCAGCAGTTTCGGGTCCGCAGGGAGCGGCTATGGCTACACCTTC. Its translation: CASSFGSAGSGYGYTF.

This clonotype showed up many times. The rearrangement joins TRBV29-1 to TRBJ2-7; 7 bases agree with TRBD2. Per germline, CDR1 SQVTM and CDR2 ANQGSEA. The CDR3 spans 15 residues. With 1 base clipped from V and 3 bases from J, the junction kept 9 bases outside the gene matches. This chain's CDR3 is CSVEGPGGLHYEQYF. The CDR3 coding sequence is TGCAGCGTTGAAGGCCCTGGGGGACTACACTACGAGCAGTACTTC.

The chain carries TRBV19 and TRBJ2-3, with 12 bases matching TRBD2. The germline gives CDR1 LNHDA, CDR2 SQIVND (reference sequence). The CDR3 sequence is 14 residues long. Losses at the gene ends were 6 bases for V and 5 bases for J; bases not matched to a gene: 3. The CDR3 loop is CASRASGRGDTQYF. In DNA form, the CDR3 reads TGTGCCAGTAGGGCTAGCGGGAGGGGAGATACGCAGTATTTT.

As to this clonotype: Since a much larger clone is just one base distant, this may be a read error. This chain connects TRBV29-1 to TRBJ2-7; maybe TRBD2 (5 bases). CDR1 SQVTM and CDR2 ANQGSEA come from the germline V gene. The CDR3 is 11 residues long. The V and J ends lost 0 bases and 12 bases respectively, with 12 bases between them. The CDR3 bases are TGCAGCGTTGAAGATCAGCGGTTCTGGTACTTC. Its translation: CSVEDQRFWYF.

The table lists this clonotype with a few counts. The V gene is TRBV20-1, the J gene TRBJ2-6, with D hard to call. This CDR3 comprises 15 residues. V lost 0 bases and J lost 1, with 7 bases in between. In germline, CDR1 is DFQATT, CDR2 SNEGSKA (reference sequence). The CDR3 loop is CSARDSRSGANVLTF. In DNA form, the CDR3 reads TGCAGTGCTAGAGATTCCAGATCTGGGGCCAACGTCCTGACTTTC.

This clonotype was found a few times. The chain couples TRBV15 to TRBJ2-7, with D perhaps TRBD2 (6 bases). In germline, CDR1 is LNHNV, CDR2 YYDKDF (reference sequence). V lost 5 bases to trimming and J lost 7 bases, with 15 bases between them. This CDR3 region has 13 residues. The CDR3 loop is CATSSQWRDEQYF. CDR3 bases: TGTGCCACCAGCTCCCAGTGGCGGGATGAGCAGTACTTC.

This chain links TRBV13 with TRBJ1-2; D is unclear. Looked up from germline, CDR1 is PRHDT and CDR2 is FYEKMQ (reference sequence). Trimming took 5 bases from V and 4 from J, leaving 14 bases between them. The CDR3 runs 14 residues. This CDR3 reads CASSPRRTGYGYTF. DNA of the CDR3: TGTGCCAGCAGCCCCCGCAGGACGGGCTATGGCTACACCTTC.

This clonotype occurred a few times. V usage is TRBV28 and J usage is TRBJ1-5; D is perhaps TRBD1 (5 bases). The germline V and J ends were trimmed by 4 bases and 7 bases, with 14 bases remaining between them. Looked up from germline, CDR1 is MDHEN and CDR2 is SYDVKM. The CDR3 has 14 amino acids. CDR3 coding DNA: TGTGCCAGCAGTTCCGGGACCCCTAGCCAGCCCCAGCATTTT. Its translation: CASSSGTPSQPQHF.

V usage is TRBV5-1 and J usage is TRBJ2-2; D remains ambiguous. The V gene's germline CDR1 is SGHRS and CDR2 YFSETQ. The CDR3 is 16 residues long. The V gene lost 0 bases and the J gene lost 7 bases, with 16 bases spanning the gap. The CDR3 loop reads CASSLGFRPQDGELFF. DNA of the CDR3: TGCGCCAGCAGCTTGGGCTTTCGACCCCAAGACGGGGAGCTGTTTTTT.

This clonotype was recorded a few times. The CDR3 DNA is TGTGCCAGCAGACCTAGCGGGAGCCTCTACGAGCAGTACTTC. Protein: CASRPSGSLYEQYF. The genes are TRBV6-6 and TRBJ2-7; 10 positions match TRBD2. The CDR3 runs to 14 residues. The germline CDR1 and CDR2 sequences are MNHNY and SVGAGI (reference sequence). V lost 6 bases to trimming and J lost 3 bases; unmatched junction nucleotides: 5.

V gene TRBV28 combines with J gene TRBJ1-2, with 9 bases that match TRBD1. Germline-derived CDR1 and CDR2 are MDHEN and SYDVKM. This CDR3 is 14 amino acids long. V lost 5 bases and J lost 5; bases outside the gene matches: 6. CDR3: CASSPGTGMYGYTF. CDR3 DNA sequence: TGTGCCAGCAGTCCCGGGACAGGGATGTATGGCTACACCTTC.

The CDR3 region has the DNA TGTGCCAGCAGGGAACTAGCGGGGGGCTTATACGAGCAGTACTTC. Its protein product is CASRELAGGLYEQYF. The rearrangement uses TRBV6-1 and TRBJ2-5; 12 positions match TRBD2. The J call may be incorrect, as the DNA end agrees better with TRBJ2-7. Germline V CDR1 and CDR2: MNHNS, SASEGT. The CDR3 consists of 15 residues.

This clonotype was seen ten or more times. The chain combines TRBV29-1 with TRBJ1-2; perhaps TRBD1 as D (6 bases). The germline V and J ends were trimmed by 3 bases and 4 bases, with 9 bases remaining between them. Germline V gives CDR1 SQVTM, CDR2 ANQGSEA. The CDR3 is 12 residues long. The DNA of the CDR3 is TGCAGCGTTGATTCAGGGGCCTATGGCTACACCTTC. Translating it yields CSVDSGAYGYTF.

With respect to this clonotype: At one end the junction does not follow the germline gene, possibly because of a read error. This chain joins TRBV27 and TRBJ1-1, with 7 bases lining up with TRBD1. CDR1 and CDR2 (germline): MNHEY, SMNVEV (reference sequence). This CDR3 region has 15 residues. CDR3 in DNA: TGTGCCGGCAGTGTAGGGGGCCCCGGGAACACTGAAGCTTTCTTT. Amino acids: CAGSVGGPGNTEAFF.

This chain connects TRBV25-1 to TRBJ2-2; 12 bases are a match to TRBD2. This CDR3 contains 18 residues. CDR1 MGHDK and CDR2 SYGVNS come from the germline V gene. V gave up 1 base and J gave up 6 bases; unmatched junction bases: 9. The CDR3 reads CASSESTSGSGTAGELFF. The CDR3 DNA is TGTGCCAGCAGTGAATCGACTAGCGGGAGTGGGACGGCCGGGGAGCTGTTTTTT. Full variable domain (outside the CDR3, taken from reference TRBV25-1 and TRBJ2-2): EADIYQTPRYLVIGTGKKITLECSQTMGHDKMYWYQQDPGMELHLIHYSYGVNSTEKGDLSSESTVSRIRTEHFPLTLESARPSHTSQYLCASSESTSGSGTAGELFFGEGSRLTVL.

The chain recombines TRBV11-2 with TRBJ2-2, with 11 bases lining up with TRBD2. Germline V lookup: CDR1 SGHAT, CDR2 FQNNGV. V was clipped by 0 bases and J by 4 bases; unmatched bases: 7. The CDR3 sequence is 18 residues long. CDR3 in amino acids: CASSLDPRLAGTTGELFF. The DNA for the CDR3 is TGTGCCAGCAGCTTAGACCCTAGACTAGCGGGGACCACCGGGGAGCTGTTTTTT.

This clonotype was recorded a few times. The CDR3 DNA sequence: TGTGCCAGCAGCTTAGCGCGGGAGAGGAACAATGAGCAGTTCTTC. Translation: CASSLARERNNEQFF. The chain links TRBV7-2 to TRBJ2-1, with 7 bases lining up with TRBD2. The CDR3 is 15 residues long. In germline, CDR1 is SGHTA, CDR2 FQGNSA. The ends lost 0 bases at V and 5 bases at J; junction bases unmatched: 4.

This clonotype has just a few counts. The chain has TRBV12-3 or TRBV12-4 and TRBJ1-1; TRBD1 aligns across 8 bases. V lost 3 bases to trimming and J lost 2 bases; unmatched junction nucleotides: 20. The CDR3 sequence is 20 residues long. Here the CDR3 reads CASSLRLSGGSFLRNTEAFF. The CDR3 nucleotides read TGTGCCAGCAGTTTGCGTCTGTCAGGGGGCTCTTTTTTGCGAAACACTGAAGCTTTCTTT.

J is TRBJ2-3 and V is TRBV20-1; 8 bases match TRBD2. Germline CDR1 and CDR2: DFQATT and SNEGSKA (reference sequence). The CDR3 is made up of 15 amino acids. V lost 5 bases, J lost 4 bases, and 11 bases stayed unmatched. CDR3 nucleotides: TGCAGTGCTTCCGAAAGCGGGAGCTCCTCAGATACGCAGTATTTT. Its protein product is CSASESGSSSDTQYF.

The chain combines TRBV7-2 with TRBJ1-2; D is uncertain. Germline-derived CDR1 and CDR2 are SGHTA and FQGNSA. V was shortened by 2 bases and J by 4 bases, with 17 bases between the two germline ends. The CDR3 contains 16 residues. The CDR3 DNA reads as TGTGCCAGCAGCTTAATGACAACCGCCAGCGTCTATGGCTACACCTTC. Translating it yields CASSLMTTASVYGYTF.

This clonotype was detected only a few times. This rearrangement joins TRBV11-2 to TRBJ1-1; D is possibly TRBD1 (5 bases). Trimming shortened V by 7 bases and J by 1 base, and 13 bases separated the two germline ends. CDR3 length equals 14 residues. Per the germline V gene, CDR1 is SGHAT and CDR2 is FQNNGV. The CDR3 here is CASTRITGNTEAFF. In DNA, the CDR3 is TGTGCCAGCACCCGAATTACAGGGAACACTGAAGCTTTCTTT.